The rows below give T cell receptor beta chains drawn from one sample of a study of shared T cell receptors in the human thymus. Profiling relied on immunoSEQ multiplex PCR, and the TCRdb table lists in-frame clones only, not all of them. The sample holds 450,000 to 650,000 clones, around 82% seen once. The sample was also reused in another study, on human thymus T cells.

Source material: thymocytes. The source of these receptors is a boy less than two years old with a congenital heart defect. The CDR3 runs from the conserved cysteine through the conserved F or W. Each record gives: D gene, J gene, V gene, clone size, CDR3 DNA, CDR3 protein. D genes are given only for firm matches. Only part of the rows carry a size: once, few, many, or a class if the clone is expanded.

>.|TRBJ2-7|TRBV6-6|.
TGTGCCAGCAGCCGGAGGGACAGAACCCTCTACGAGCAGTACTTC
CASSRRDRTLYEQYF
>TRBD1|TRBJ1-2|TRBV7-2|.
TGTGCCAGCAGCTTAGGGCAGGGGGCGCGTGACTATGGCTACACCTTC
CASSLGQGARDYGYTF
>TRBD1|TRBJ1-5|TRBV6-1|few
TGTGCCAGCAGTGAAGCGGGGCCACGGGGACAGGTAAATCAGCCCCAGCATTTT
CASSEAGPRGQVNQPQHF
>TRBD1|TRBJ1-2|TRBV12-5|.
TGTGCTAGTGGTTTGGCGGGGACAGGGAACTATGGCTACACCTTC
CASGLAGTGNYGYTF
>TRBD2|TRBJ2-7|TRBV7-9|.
TGTGCCAGCAGCCCTCAGCGGGAGGGACGCGCCTACGAGCAGTACTTC
CASSPQREGRAYEQYF
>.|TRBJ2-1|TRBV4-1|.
TGCGCCAGCAGCCCACGGACTGTCTCCCACTCCTACAATGAGCAGTTCTTC
CASSPRTVSHSYNEQFF
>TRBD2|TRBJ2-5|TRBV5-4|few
TGTGCCAGCAGCTTTAAAGCGGGAGCGGGCCAAGAGACCCAGTACTTC
CASSFKAGAGQETQYF
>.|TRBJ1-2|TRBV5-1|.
TGCGCCAGCAGCTTGTACGCGGCTAACTATGGCTACACCTTC
CASSLYAANYGYTF
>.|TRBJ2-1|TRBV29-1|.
TGCAGCGTCTCAGCGGCACTCTCCTACAATGAGCAGTTCTTC
CSVSAALSYNEQFF
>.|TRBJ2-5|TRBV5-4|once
TGTGCCAGCAGCCAGGCAGGGGTTCGTACGCAAGAGACCCAGTACTTC
CASSQAGVRTQETQYF
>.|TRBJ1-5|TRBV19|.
TGTGCCAGTAGCCGGACCCCAGGGTTGGCCAGTGGACAGCCCCAGCATTTT
CASSRTPGLASGQPQHF
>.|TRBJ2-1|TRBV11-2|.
TGTGCCAGCAGCTTAGAACCGGGAGAACTCTACAATGAGCAGTTCTTC
CASSLEPGELYNEQFF
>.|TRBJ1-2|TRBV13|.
TGTGCCAGCAATTCTTTAGGGAGCCCCCTTTATGGCTACACCTTC
CASNSLGSPLYGYTF
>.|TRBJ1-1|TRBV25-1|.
TGTGCCAGCAGTGAAAAGGCGGGACCGAAAGTAAAGGCTTTCTTT
CASSEKAGPKVKAFF
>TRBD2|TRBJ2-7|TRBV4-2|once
TGTGCCAGCAGCCAAGATCGGGGCGGGAGTAGCTCCTACGAGCAGTACTTC
CASSQDRGGSSSYEQYF
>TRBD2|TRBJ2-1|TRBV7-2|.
TGTGCCAGCAGCCCCAGGACTAGCGGGAGGGGGGGCTACAATGAGCAGTTCTTC
CASSPRTSGRGGYNEQFF
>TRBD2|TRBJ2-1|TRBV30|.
TGTGCCTGGAGTGATCCGGGACTAGCGGGAGGGTGGGAGCAGTTCTTC
CAWSDPGLAGGWEQFF
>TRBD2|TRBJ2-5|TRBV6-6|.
TGTGCCAGCAGAACTAGCGGGAGGGAAGAGACCCAGTACTTC
CASRTSGREETQYF
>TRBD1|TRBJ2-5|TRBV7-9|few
TGTGCCAGCAGCTCGCTGACAGGGGGAATCCAAGAGACCCAGTACTTC
CASSSLTGGIQETQYF
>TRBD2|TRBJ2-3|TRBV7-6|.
TGTGCCAGCAGCCCCCGGGTAGCGGGAGGTTTGGATACGCAGTATTTT
CASSPRVAGGLDTQYF
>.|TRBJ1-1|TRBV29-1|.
TGCAGCGTTGACGGGGAGACAAACACTGAAGCTTTCTTT
CSVDGETNTEAFF
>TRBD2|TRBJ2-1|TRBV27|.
TGTGCCAGCAGTAACCAAGGACTAGTACCCTACAATGAGCAGTTCTTC
CASSNQGLVPYNEQFF
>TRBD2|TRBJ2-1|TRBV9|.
TGTGCCAGCAGCGTAGTGGCGGGAGGGCCAAATGAGCAGTTCTTC
CASSVVAGGPNEQFF
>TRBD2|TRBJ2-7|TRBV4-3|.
TGCGCCAGCAGCCAAGGCCCCGAACTAGCGGGAGGGCCCAACGAGCAGTACTTC
CASSQGPELAGGPNEQYF
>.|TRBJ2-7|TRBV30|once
TGTGCCTGGAGTTTGGCAGGAACCTACGAGCAGTACTTC
CAWSLAGTYEQYF
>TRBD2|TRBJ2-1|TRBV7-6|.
TGTGCCAGCAGCTTATTCTCTAGCGGGAGTAATGAGCAGTTCTTC
CASSLFSSGSNEQFF
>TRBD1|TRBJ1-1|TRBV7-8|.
TGTGCCACCCAGGGGGGGAACACTGAAGCTTTCTTT
CATQGGNTEAFF
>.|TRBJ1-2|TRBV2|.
TGTGCCAGCACAGTAGGACTGGCGAACTATGGCTACACCTTC
CASTVGLANYGYTF
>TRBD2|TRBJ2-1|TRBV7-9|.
TGTGCCAGCAGCTTAGGGGAGGGACTAGCTACCTACAATGAGCAGTTCTTC
CASSLGEGLATYNEQFF
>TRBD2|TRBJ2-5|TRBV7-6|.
TGTGCCGGGGCTCTAGCGGGAGAGGAGACCCAGTACTTC
CAGALAGEETQYF
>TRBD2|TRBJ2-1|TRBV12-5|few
TGTGCTAGTGGTTTGATCAACACCCCCGGGACTAGCGGCCTTAGCTCCTACAATGAGCAGTTCTTC
CASGLINTPGTSGLSSYNEQFF
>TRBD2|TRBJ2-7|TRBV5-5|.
TGTGCCAGCAGCTGGCCTAGCGGGAGAGGGTCCTACGAGCAGTACTTC
CASSWPSGRGSYEQYF
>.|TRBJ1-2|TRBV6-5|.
TGTGCCAGCAGTCCAATCGGGGGGGTTGGCGGCTACACCTTC
CASSPIGGVGGYTF
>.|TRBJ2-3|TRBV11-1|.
TGTGCCAGCGGACCCCGGAGGCTGGGCACAGATACGCAGTATTTT
CASGPRRLGTDTQYF
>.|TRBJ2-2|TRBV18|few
TGTGCCAGCTCACCACCCAGGACACCACGCGGGGAGCTGTTTTTT
CASSPPRTPRGELFF
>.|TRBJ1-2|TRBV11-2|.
TGTGCCAGCAGCTTAGGTCAGGGGAACTATGGCTACACCTTC
CASSLGQGNYGYTF
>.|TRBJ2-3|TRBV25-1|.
TGTGCCAGCAGTGAAAGACACCCAGATACGCAGTATTTT
CASSERHPDTQYF
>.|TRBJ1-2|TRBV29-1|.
TGCAGCGTTGTATTCAGCTATGGCTACACCTTC
CSVVFSYGYTF
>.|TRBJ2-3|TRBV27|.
TGTGCCAGCAGTCGCGGCACCACAGATACGCAGTATTTT
CASSRGTTDTQYF
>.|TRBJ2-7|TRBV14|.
TGTGCCAGCAGCCAAGATGGGCAGGGAAGGGACGAGCAGTACTTC
CASSQDGQGRDEQYF
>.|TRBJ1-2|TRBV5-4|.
TGTGCCAGCAGCTTGGGGGGGAGGCCTCTCTATGGCTACACCTTC
CASSLGGRPLYGYTF
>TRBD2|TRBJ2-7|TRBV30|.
TGTGCCTGGAGTTCTAGCGGCCAGGTCCACGAGCAGTACTTC
CAWSSSGQVHEQYF
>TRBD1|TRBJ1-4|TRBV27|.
TGTGCCAGCAGTTCGGGGACAGGGAATGAAAAACTGTTTTTT
CASSSGTGNEKLFF